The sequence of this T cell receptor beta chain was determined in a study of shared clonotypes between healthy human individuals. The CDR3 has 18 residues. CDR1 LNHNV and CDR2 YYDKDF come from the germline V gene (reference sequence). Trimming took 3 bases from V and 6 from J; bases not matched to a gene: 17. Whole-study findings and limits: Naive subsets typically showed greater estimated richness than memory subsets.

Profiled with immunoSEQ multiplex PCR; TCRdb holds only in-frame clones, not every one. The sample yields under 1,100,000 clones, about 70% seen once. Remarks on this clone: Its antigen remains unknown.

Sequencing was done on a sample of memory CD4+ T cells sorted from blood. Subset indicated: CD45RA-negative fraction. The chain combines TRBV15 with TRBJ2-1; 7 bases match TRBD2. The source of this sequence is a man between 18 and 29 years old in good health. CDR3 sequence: CATSRVLAWEGLLNEQFF. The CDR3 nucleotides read TGTGCCACCAGCAGGGTTCTAGCTTGGGAGGGGCTTCTCAATGAGCAGTTCTTC.